Shown below are 23 T cell receptor beta chains from a single sample sequenced in a study of blood T cell repertoires in COVID-19. The protocol was immunoSEQ multiplex PCR, while the TCRdb copy is restricted to in-frame clones and leaves out a portion. In the table there are 90,000 to 120,000 clones, 55% to 75% of which are singletons. Sequencing used peripheral blood. All receptors derive from a woman aged 40 to 55 with acute or convalescent COVID-19.

This clone showed up many times. This chain uses TRBV5-1 with TRBJ2-1; weak D call: TRBD2 (5 bases). The CDR3 is made up of 16 amino acids. Germline-derived CDR1 and CDR2 are SGHRS and YFSETQ. V was clipped by 0 bases and J by 0 bases, with 10 bases between them. The DNA of the CDR3 is TGCGCCAGCAGCTTGGGAACGGACTTCTCCTACAATGAGCAGTTCTTC. Translating it yields CASSLGTDFSYNEQFF.

This CDR3 reads CASSRNLGEPDEQYF. The CDR3 DNA reads as TGTGCCAGCAGCCGCAATCTCGGGGAACCCGACGAGCAGTACTTC. The chain employs TRBV5-4 and TRBJ2-7; possibly TRBD2 for D (5 bases). Germline loops: CDR1 SGHNT, CDR2 YYREEE (reference sequence). Trimming removed 4 bases from V and 5 bases from J, with 19 bases in between. The CDR3 consists of 15 residues.

V usage is TRBV27 and J usage is TRBJ2-7; 11 bases line up with TRBD2. The CDR3 spans 15 residues. Per the germline V gene, CDR1 is MNHEY and CDR2 is SMNVEV (reference sequence). Trimming took 4 bases from V and 4 from J; bases not matched to a gene: 6. CDR3 in amino acids: CASSSRLAGQYEQYF. Here the CDR3 DNA reads TGTGCCAGCAGTTCGCGACTAGCGGGACAGTACGAGCAGTACTTC.

The CDR3 DNA reads as TGTGCCAGCAGTGCCAGGGTGGGCCTTATTGGGGCCAACGTCCTGACTTTC. Encoded protein: CASSARVGLIGANVLTF. This rearrangement joins TRBV2 to TRBJ2-6, with D perhaps matching TRBD1 (5 bases). The CDR3 contains 17 residues. Germline V lookup: CDR1 SNHLY, CDR2 FYNNEI. Trimming took off 4 bases at V and 3 bases at J, with 16 bases between the two ends.

This chain uses TRBV19 with TRBJ1-1; D is undetermined. In germline, CDR1 is LNHDA, CDR2 SQIVND (reference sequence). The CDR3 loop spans 13 amino acids. V was trimmed by 3 bases and J by 4 bases, leaving 9 bases between them. The CDR3 here is CASSISAGTEAFF. The CDR3 nucleotides read TGTGCCAGTAGTATCTCCGCCGGCACTGAAGCTTTCTTT.

The chain is built from TRBV11-3 and TRBJ2-2; tentative D call: TRBD2 (5 bases). This CDR3 is 17 amino acids long. Germline CDR1 SGHNT, CDR2 YENEEA. Trimming shortened V by 1 base and J by 4 bases, and 16 bases separated the two germline ends. The CDR3: CASSLGSGVGGTGELFF. In DNA, the CDR3 is TGTGCCAGCAGCTTAGGTTCCGGGGTCGGTGGCACCGGGGAGCTGTTTTTT.

J is TRBJ1-1 and V is TRBV27; 8 bases line up with TRBD1. Germline lookup yields CDR1 MNHEY and CDR2 SMNVEV (reference sequence). J lost 4 bases, V lost 5 bases, and 12 bases had no gene match. This CDR3 is 16 amino acids long. The CDR3 reads CASSARGQAKGTEAFF. The CDR3 coding sequence is TGTGCCAGCAGTGCCCGGGGACAGGCCAAGGGCACTGAAGCTTTCTTT.

The CDR3 reads CASRPSPDSGIKTQYF. The CDR3 region has the DNA TGTGCCAGCAGGCCTTCCCCGGACAGTGGCATTAAGACCCAGTACTTC. This chain uses TRBV6-2 or TRBV6-3 with TRBJ2-5; weak D call: TRBD1 (6 bases). CDR1 and CDR2 from the germline V gene are MNHEY and SVGEGT. The ends were cut back, 6 bases at V and 6 bases at J, with 23 bases in the middle. The CDR3 has 16 residues.

Remarks on this clone: This may arise from a read error, as a much more abundant clone is one base away. DNA of the CDR3: TGTGCCAGCAGCTTAGAGTCAGGTCAGCCCCAGTATTTT. This sequence encodes CASSLESGQPQYF. The J gene is TRBJ1-5, the V gene TRBV11-2; no reliable D call. The J call may be mistaken, given a closer DNA end match to TRBJ2-3. Germline lookup yields CDR1 SGHAT and CDR2 FQNNGV. The CDR3 runs to 13 residues.

This chain links TRBV10-1 with TRBJ1-5, with a possible D match to TRBD1 (5 bases). Trimming stripped 7 bases from V and 0 bases from J, with 7 bases between. Looked up from germline, CDR1 is WNHNN and CDR2 is SYGVQD (reference sequence). The CDR3 is 13 residues long. Written as DNA, the CDR3 is TGCGCCAGCAAAGGGGTTAGCAATCAGCCCCAGCATTTT. It codes for CASKGVSNQPQHF.

This clone has just one count. The chain uses TRBV2 and TRBJ2-2; a weak D match, TRBD2 (5 bases). V lost 5 bases and J lost 4, with 14 bases in between. The CDR3 consists of 15 residues. Germline values: CDR1 SNHLY, CDR2 FYNNEI. DNA of the CDR3: TGTGCCAGCAGTAATCGGGGTTCGGCCACCGGGGAGCTGTTTTTT. It encodes CASSNRGSATGELFF.

Only a few counts were recorded for this clone. The rearrangement joins TRBV19 to TRBJ1-1; a possible D gene is TRBD1 (5 bases). Deletions cut 1 base from V and 10 bases from J, with 10 bases between. The CDR3 runs 12 residues. The germline gives CDR1 LNHDA, CDR2 SQIVND (reference sequence). The CDR3 bases are TGTGCCAGTAGTATAGCTGCCGGGGGAGCTTTCTTT. This translates into CASSIAAGGAFF.

The genes are TRBV27 and TRBJ2-2, with TRBD2 matching over 13 bases. The V gene end was trimmed by 1 base and the J gene end by 3 bases; junction bases not matched to a gene: 5. CDR1 and CDR2 from the germline V gene are MNHEY and SMNVEV (reference sequence). This CDR3 is 18 amino acids long. The CDR3 here is CASSLWGLAGTYTGELFF. DNA for the CDR3: TGTGCCAGCAGTTTATGGGGACTAGCGGGGACATACACCGGGGAGCTGTTTTTT.

Only a few counts were recorded for this clone. CDR3 loop: CASSGTGGPYEQYF. The CDR3 DNA reads TGCGCCAGCAGTGGGACAGGGGGTCCCTACGAGCAGTACTTC. This chain links TRBV10-1 with TRBJ2-7; 10 nucleotides line up with TRBD1. Unmatched junction bases numbered 2, after V lost 4 bases and J lost 2 bases. From germline, CDR1 is WNHNN and CDR2 SYGVQD (reference sequence). The CDR3 is 14 amino acids.

The chain is built from TRBV7-9 and TRBJ1-1; D ambiguous. The CDR3 covers 13 residues. V lost 5 bases to trimming and J lost 10 bases, with 17 bases between them. Germline V lookup: CDR1 SEHNR, CDR2 FQNEAQ (reference sequence). Here the CDR3 reads CASSPSIIYSAFF. Here the CDR3 DNA reads TGTGCCAGCAGCCCAAGCATTATTTATTCAGCTTTCTTT.

The CDR3, as DNA: TGTGCCAGCAGTTCAGGGATCTCCGGCTATGGCTACACCTTC. Protein: CASSSGISGYGYTF. The chain carries TRBV25-1 and TRBJ1-2; perhaps TRBD1 as D (5 bases). V dropped 5 bases and J dropped 4 bases, with 14 bases sitting between them. The CDR3 consists of 14 residues. The germline V gene encodes CDR1 MGHDK and CDR2 SYGVNS.

The CDR3 here is CASSIEDRSYNEQFF. In DNA form, the CDR3 reads TGTGCCAGTAGTATAGAGGACAGGAGTTACAATGAGCAGTTCTTC. This chain uses TRBV19 with TRBJ2-1; 7 nucleotides align to TRBD1. The CDR3 totals 15 residues. The V gene's germline CDR1 is LNHDA and CDR2 SQIVND (reference sequence). Trimming took 0 bases from V and 4 from J; bases not matched to a gene: 3.

V usage is TRBV14 and J usage is TRBJ1-3; D is perhaps TRBD1 (6 bases). The CDR3 runs 15 residues. The germline V and J ends were trimmed by 0 bases and 2 bases, with 8 bases remaining between them. CDR1 and CDR2 from the germline V gene are SGHDN and FVKESK. The CDR3 protein is CASSQDSGAGNTIYF. The CDR3 DNA reads TGTGCCAGCAGCCAAGATTCAGGGGCTGGAAACACCATATATTTT. Full variable domain (missing parts from reference TRBV14 and TRBJ1-3): EAGVTQFPSHSVIEKGQTVTLRCDPISGHDNLYWYRRVMGKEIKFLLHFVKESKQDESGMPNNRFLAERTGGTYSTLKVQPAELEDSGVYFCASSQDSGAGNTIYFGEGSWLTVV.

V and J are TRBV7-9 and TRBJ2-6, with no clear D. V gave up 0 bases and J gave up 1 base, with 4 bases separating them. This CDR3 region has 15 residues. The germline V gene encodes CDR1 SEHNR and CDR2 FQNEAQ (reference sequence). The CDR3, as DNA: TGTGCCAGCAGCTTAGCTTTATCTGGGGCCAACGTCCTGACTTTC. This codes for CASSLALSGANVLTF.

In its sample, this clone was seen a few times. J is TRBJ1-6 and V is TRBV14; D is perhaps TRBD1 (5 bases). This CDR3 has 13 residues. Trimming pared 2 bases from V and 10 bases from J, leaving 9 bases between. The germline gives CDR1 SGHDN, CDR2 FVKESK. The CDR3 DNA is TGTGCCAGCAGCCAAAACAGGCTCTCACCCCTCCACTTT. Protein: CASSQNRLSPLHF. Full variable domain (rest looked up from reference TRBV14 and TRBJ1-6): EAGVTQFPSHSVIEKGQTVTLRCDPISGHDNLYWYRRVMGKEIKFLLHFVKESKQDESGMPNNRFLAERTGGTYSTLKVQPAELEDSGVYFCASSQNRLSPLHFGNGTRLTVT.

The chain joins TRBV15 to TRBJ2-7; 8 bases align to TRBD1. V was pared by 3 bases and J by 2 bases, with 9 bases of the junction left unmatched. This CDR3 is built from 16 residues. Germline CDR1 reads LNHNV; CDR2 reads YYDKDF (reference sequence). CDR3 residues: CATSSLGDRITYEQYF. CDR3 sequence (DNA): TGTGCCACCAGCAGCCTCGGGGACAGGATCACCTACGAGCAGTACTTC.

The chain uses TRBV28 and TRBJ2-7, with 9 bases fitting TRBD1. V shed 2 bases, J shed 6 bases, and the junction held 11 bases outside the gene matches. Germline CDR1 and CDR2: MDHEN and SYDVKM. CDR3 length: 16 residues. The CDR3 sequence is CASSLARGQGGSEQYF. As DNA, the CDR3 is TGTGCCAGCAGTTTAGCCCGGGGACAGGGTGGGAGCGAGCAGTACTTC.

This chain connects TRBV3-1 (or the pseudogene TRBV3-2) to TRBJ2-3, with 9 nucleotides matching TRBD2. The V gene end was trimmed by 4 bases and the J gene end by 5 bases; junction bases not matched to a gene: 16. Germline V gene lookup returns CDR1 LGHDT and CDR2 YNNKEL (reference sequence). The CDR3 contains 18 residues. The CDR3 DNA is TGTGCCAGCAGCCGGACCATACCAGCGGGGGGCCAGGGAGATACGCAGTATTTT. It is translated as CASSRTIPAGGQGDTQYF.